What follows are 26 T cell receptor beta chains derived from one specimen sequenced in a study of blood T cell repertoires in COVID-19. Produced via immunoSEQ multiplex PCR; TCRdb's table is partial and in-frame only. The table has 200,000 to 300,000 clones, about 82% seen once; the top ten hold about 12%. Input material: peripheral blood. Receptor source: an elderly man with acute or convalescent COVID-19.

The chain has TRBV28 and TRBJ1-1; no reliable D call. The CDR3 has 13 residues. The V and J ends lost 6 bases and 1 base respectively, with 9 bases between them. CDR1 MDHEN and CDR2 SYDVKM come from the germline V gene. The CDR3 protein is CASSSGGNTEAFF. DNA for the CDR3: TGTGCCAGCAGCTCGGGAGGGAACACTGAAGCTTTCTTT.

The chain uses TRBV19 and TRBJ1-3, with 7 bases matching TRBD1. Germline CDR1 reads LNHDA; CDR2 reads SQIVND (reference sequence). This CDR3 contains 16 residues. After removal of 1 base from V and 0 bases from J, the junction contained 3 bases not matched to a gene. The CDR3 DNA sequence: TGTGCCAGTAGTATAGGGACAGGACACTCTGGAAACACCATATATTTT. This codes for CASSIGTGHSGNTIYF.

This clone was seen a single time. The chain employs TRBV9 and TRBJ2-1; 10 bases match TRBD2. This CDR3 has 16 residues. Germline CDR1 reads SGDLS; CDR2 reads YYNGEE. The J segment lost 7 bases and the V segment lost 0 bases, leaving 7 bases of the junction unmatched. DNA for the CDR3: TGTGCCAGCAGCGTAGTATCAGCGGGAGGGTGGAATGAGCAGTTCTTC. It specifies CASSVVSAGGWNEQFF.

This clone has a handful of counts. The chain is built from TRBV2 and TRBJ2-2; TRBD2 agrees at 9 bases. Looked up from germline, CDR1 is SNHLY and CDR2 is FYNNEI. V gave up 3 bases and J gave up 5 bases; unmatched junction bases: 4. CDR3 length: 15 residues. DNA for the CDR3: TGTGCCAGCAGTGAGGCGGGGGGGCGAACCGGGGAGCTGTTTTTT. Its protein product is CASSEAGGRTGELFF.

V is TRBV5-1 and J is TRBJ1-1, with D tentatively TRBD1 (5 bases). Per germline, CDR1 SGHRS and CDR2 YFSETQ. Trimming pared 0 bases from V and 3 bases from J, leaving 9 bases between. This CDR3 is 14 amino acids long. CDR3 region: CASSLGQSYTEAFF. The CDR3 bases are TGCGCCAGCAGCTTGGGACAGAGTTACACTGAAGCTTTCTTT. Complete variable domain (other parts from reference TRBV5-1 and TRBJ1-1): KAGVTQTPRYLIKTRGQQVTLSCSPISGHRSVSWYQQTPGQGLQFLFEYFSETQRNKGNFPGRFSGRQFSNSRSEMNVSTLELGDSALYLCASSLGQSYTEAFFGQGTRLTVV.

The J gene is TRBJ1-1, the V gene TRBV3-1 (or the pseudogene TRBV3-2), with D hard to call. V lost 2 bases and J 11 bases, leaving 15 bases between the germline ends. This CDR3 is built from 13 residues. The germline V gene encodes CDR1 LGHDT and CDR2 YNNKEL (reference sequence). The CDR3 loop is CASSQPDTAVAFF. CDR3 nucleotides: TGTGCCAGCAGCCAACCCGACACGGCCGTTGCTTTCTTT.

The chain combines TRBV28 with TRBJ2-2; D gene ambiguous. Germline CDR1 and CDR2: MDHEN and SYDVKM. The CDR3 is 15 amino acids. Deletions cut 8 bases from V and 2 bases from J, with 15 bases between. CDR3 DNA sequence: TGTGCCAGCGGTAGGAGAACCCTAAACACCGGGGAGCTGTTTTTT. Protein: CASGRRTLNTGELFF. Supplemented by reference TRBV28 and TRBJ2-2, the full variable domain reads DVKVTQSSRYLVKRTGEKVFLECVQDMDHENMFWYRQDPGLGLRLIYFSYDVKMKEKGDIPEGYSVSREKKERFSLILESASTNQTSMYLCASGRRTLNTGELFFGEGSRLTVL.

V gene TRBV6-5 combines with J gene TRBJ2-1; 8 nucleotides match TRBD2. The CDR3 totals 15 residues. V dropped 8 bases and J dropped 6; count of bases not matched to a gene: 12. Looked up from germline, CDR1 is MNHEY and CDR2 is SVGAGI. For the CDR3, the DNA is TGTGCCAGCGGGTATTCGACGGGGGGGCCCAATGAGCAGTTCTTC. It specifies CASGYSTGGPNEQFF.

This rearrangement joins TRBV2 to TRBJ2-7; 7 bases align to TRBD1. V lost 10 bases to trimming and J lost 2 bases; unmatched junction nucleotides: 14. The length of the CDR3 is 15 residues. Germline V gene sequence: CDR1 SNHLY, CDR2 FYNNEI. The CDR3 DNA follows: TGTGCCACTCTGGGGACACAGGGGAAGACCTACGAGCAGTACTTC. Protein sequence: CATLGTQGKTYEQYF. The full variable domain, with the rest looked up from reference TRBV2 and TRBJ2-7, is EPEVTQTPSHQVTQMGQEVILRCVPISNHLYFYWYRQILGQKVEFLVSFYNNEISEKSEIFDDQFSVERPDGSNFTLKIRSTKLEDSAMYFCATLGTQGKTYEQYFGPGTRLTVT.

The chain employs TRBV2 and TRBJ2-1, with D maybe TRBD1 (6 bases). Trimming took off 6 bases at V and 10 bases at J, with 22 bases between the two ends. Germline CDR1 and CDR2: SNHLY and FYNNEI. This CDR3 is 15 amino acids long. The CDR3 DNA follows: TGTGCCAGCAGCCCTGGACAGATGAGAGAGTGGGAGCAGTTCTTC. Amino acids: CASSPGQMREWEQFF.

V usage is TRBV27 and J usage is TRBJ1-2, with D possibly being TRBD1 (6 bases). V lost 6 bases, J lost 3 bases, and 14 bases lay in between. CDR1 and CDR2 (germline): MNHEY, SMNVEV (reference sequence). The CDR3 is 14 residues long. The CDR3 reads CASSRGRGDYGYTF. CDR3 sequence (DNA): TGTGCCAGCAGCAGGGGCAGGGGAGACTATGGCTACACCTTC.

The V gene is TRBV28, the J gene TRBJ1-4; D is uncertain. The V end lost 6 bases, the J end lost 2 bases, and 16 bases lay between the germline ends. The CDR3 is 16 residues long. The germline V gene has CDR1 MDHEN and CDR2 SYDVKM. The CDR3 DNA follows: TGTGCCAGCAGCAGGACTACCTTCCCCACTAATGAAAAACTGTTTTTT. This sequence encodes CASSRTTFPTNEKLFF.

V gene TRBV5-5 combines with J gene TRBJ2-3; TRBD2 agrees at 8 bases. The CDR3 totals 15 residues. Germline CDR1 reads SGHKS; CDR2 reads YYEKEE (reference sequence). Germline trimming cut 1 base from V and 4 bases from J; bases unmatched to any gene: 5. The CDR3 here is CASSLISGGPDTQYF. DNA of the CDR3: TGTGCCAGCAGCTTGATCAGCGGGGGTCCAGATACGCAGTATTTT.

The table lists this clone with a few counts. The chain couples TRBV7-8 to TRBJ2-1; 10 bases match TRBD1. Trimming took 5 bases from V and 9 from J; bases not matched to a gene: 13. The germline gives CDR1 SGHVS, CDR2 FQNEAQ. CDR3 size: 16 residues. The CDR3 protein is CASSPRQGARASEQFF. The CDR3 DNA is TGTGCCAGCAGCCCGCGACAGGGGGCGCGAGCCTCTGAGCAGTTCTTC.

The V and J genes are TRBV5-1 and TRBJ1-3; TRBD1 might be the D (5 bases). The CDR3 extends over 16 amino acids. The germline V gene encodes CDR1 SGHRS and CDR2 YFSETQ. Trimming stripped 0 bases from V and 0 bases from J, with 10 bases between. CDR3 in amino acids: CASSLGQGFSGNTIYF. Here the CDR3 DNA reads TGCGCCAGCAGCTTGGGGCAGGGTTTCTCTGGAAACACCATATATTTT.

The rearrangement uses TRBV7-2 and TRBJ2-5; TRBD2 agrees at 8 bases. The CDR3 totals 17 residues. CDR1 is SGHTA, CDR2 FQGNSA, per germline. The J segment lost 6 bases and the V segment lost 7 bases, leaving 19 bases of the junction unmatched. In DNA, the CDR3 is TGTGCCAGCAATCGAAATACGGGGGGGCGTTCTCTCCAGACCCAGTACTTC. Its protein product is CASNRNTGGRSLQTQYF.

The chain recombines TRBV6-5 with TRBJ2-1, with D possibly TRBD1 on 5 matching bases. V lost 0 bases, J lost 5 bases, and 14 bases lay in between. Germline V CDR1 and CDR2: MNHEY, SVGAGI. The CDR3 has 16 amino acids. For the CDR3, the DNA is TGTGCCAGCAGTTACTCGGGGCCTAAACCCGACAATGAGCAGTTCTTC. As protein: CASSYSGPKPDNEQFF.

The CDR3 sequence is CASSDSDRLSSGNTIYF. CDR3 bases: TGTGCCAGCAGTGATTCAGACAGGCTGAGCTCTGGAAACACCATATATTTT. This chain joins TRBV6-1 and TRBJ1-3; a possible D gene is TRBD1 (6 bases). The CDR3 is made up of 17 amino acids. The V gene lost 3 bases and the J gene lost 0 bases, with 15 bases spanning the gap. Germline V lookup: CDR1 MNHNS, CDR2 SASEGT.

Regarding this clone: The same CDR3 also results from other DNA sequences found in this sample. This chain connects TRBV7-9 to TRBJ1-2; TRBD1 matches at 7 bases. CDR3 size: 14 residues. Per germline, CDR1 SEHNR and CDR2 FQNEAQ (reference sequence). V gave up 2 bases and J gave up 3 bases; unmatched junction bases: 3. The CDR3 protein is CASSLTGTDYGYTF. CDR3 DNA: TGTGCCAGCAGCTTAACCGGGACAGACTATGGCTACACCTTC.

The rearrangement joins TRBV2 to TRBJ1-2; D perhaps matches TRBD1 (6 bases). Germline V gives CDR1 SNHLY, CDR2 FYNNEI. The V gene lost 3 bases and the J gene lost 4 bases, with 9 bases spanning the gap. The CDR3 is 13 residues long. CDR3 residues: CASSDRGAYGYTF. CDR3 coding DNA: TGTGCCAGCAGTGACAGGGGAGCCTATGGCTACACCTTC.

This sequence joins TRBV10-3 and TRBJ2-1, with D uncertain. The germline gives CDR1 ENHRY, CDR2 SYGVKD. V was trimmed by 7 bases and J by 6 bases, leaving 13 bases between them. CDR3 length: 13 residues. The CDR3 region is CAIMAPTSNEQFF. CDR3 bases: TGTGCCATCATGGCCCCAACCTCCAATGAGCAGTTCTTC.

The chain uses TRBV7-2 and TRBJ2-2; the D is unclear. CDR1 is SGHTA, CDR2 FQGNSA, per germline. CDR3 size: 16 residues. Trimming shortened V by 1 base and J by 5 bases, and 14 bases separated the two germline ends. The CDR3 region has the DNA TGTGCCAGCAGCTTAGAACAAGGCGGTTGGACCGGGGAGCTGTTTTTT. This sequence encodes CASSLEQGGWTGELFF.

V is TRBV6-5 and J is TRBJ2-2, with 9 bases matching TRBD1. Germline trimming cut 7 bases from V and 7 bases from J; bases unmatched to any gene: 7. This CDR3 spans 14 amino acids. Per the germline V gene, CDR1 is MNHEY and CDR2 is SVGAGI. CDR3 in DNA: TGTGCCAGCATTGGGACAGGGATGAGCGGGGAGCTGTTTTTT. Translating gives CASIGTGMSGELFF.

This chain links TRBV27 with TRBJ1-4; 8 bases are a match to TRBD1. CDR1 and CDR2 from the germline V gene are MNHEY and SMNVEV (reference sequence). Trimming took 6 bases from V and 4 from J; bases not matched to a gene: 1. The CDR3 length is 13 residues. The CDR3 spells CASRDRVNEKLFF. DNA of the CDR3: TGTGCCAGCAGGGACAGGGTTAATGAAAAACTGTTTTTT.

The gene calls are TRBV15 and TRBJ2-5; D might be TRBD2 (6 bases). There are 13 residues in the CDR3. Trimming took off 2 bases at V and 5 bases at J, with 9 bases between the two ends. Germline CDR1 reads LNHNV; CDR2 reads YYDKDF (reference sequence). The CDR3 DNA sequence: TGTGCCACCAGCAGACCGGGGGTGGAGACCCAGTACTTC. As protein: CATSRPGVETQYF.

For the CDR3, the DNA is TGCGCCAGCAGCCCCCCGGGGTCGGGCACCGGGGAGCTGTTTTTT. It is translated as CASSPPGSGTGELFF. V gene TRBV5-1 combines with J gene TRBJ2-2; a weak D match, TRBD2 (5 bases). CDR1 and CDR2 from the germline V gene are SGHRS and YFSETQ. Trimming left V 4 bases short and J 4 bases short, with 14 bases between. The CDR3 loop spans 15 amino acids.